This record looks at one T cell receptor (beta chain) sequence and its context. The V end was cut by 4 bases, the J end by 1 base, with 16 bases between. Germline assignment: CDR1 LNHDA and CDR2 SQIVND (reference sequence). The CDR3 has 16 residues. The record originates from a study of blood T cell repertoires in COVID-19. Assay: immunoSEQ multiplex PCR; the TCRdb copy retains only in-frame clones and omits some. The top ten hold roughly 1.8% of the sample, which has a few hundred thousand clones, roughly 89% seen once. Sample: PBMCs or T cells enriched from blood (not recorded which). The chain couples TRBV19 to TRBJ1-1; D perhaps matches TRBD1 (5 bases). The clonotype comes from a woman between 55 and 75 years old who had recovered from COVID-19. In nucleotides, the CDR3 is TGTGCCAGTAGTACCTACCCCGGGGGGACGAACACTGAAGCTTTCTTT. It specifies CASSTYPGGTNTEAFF.